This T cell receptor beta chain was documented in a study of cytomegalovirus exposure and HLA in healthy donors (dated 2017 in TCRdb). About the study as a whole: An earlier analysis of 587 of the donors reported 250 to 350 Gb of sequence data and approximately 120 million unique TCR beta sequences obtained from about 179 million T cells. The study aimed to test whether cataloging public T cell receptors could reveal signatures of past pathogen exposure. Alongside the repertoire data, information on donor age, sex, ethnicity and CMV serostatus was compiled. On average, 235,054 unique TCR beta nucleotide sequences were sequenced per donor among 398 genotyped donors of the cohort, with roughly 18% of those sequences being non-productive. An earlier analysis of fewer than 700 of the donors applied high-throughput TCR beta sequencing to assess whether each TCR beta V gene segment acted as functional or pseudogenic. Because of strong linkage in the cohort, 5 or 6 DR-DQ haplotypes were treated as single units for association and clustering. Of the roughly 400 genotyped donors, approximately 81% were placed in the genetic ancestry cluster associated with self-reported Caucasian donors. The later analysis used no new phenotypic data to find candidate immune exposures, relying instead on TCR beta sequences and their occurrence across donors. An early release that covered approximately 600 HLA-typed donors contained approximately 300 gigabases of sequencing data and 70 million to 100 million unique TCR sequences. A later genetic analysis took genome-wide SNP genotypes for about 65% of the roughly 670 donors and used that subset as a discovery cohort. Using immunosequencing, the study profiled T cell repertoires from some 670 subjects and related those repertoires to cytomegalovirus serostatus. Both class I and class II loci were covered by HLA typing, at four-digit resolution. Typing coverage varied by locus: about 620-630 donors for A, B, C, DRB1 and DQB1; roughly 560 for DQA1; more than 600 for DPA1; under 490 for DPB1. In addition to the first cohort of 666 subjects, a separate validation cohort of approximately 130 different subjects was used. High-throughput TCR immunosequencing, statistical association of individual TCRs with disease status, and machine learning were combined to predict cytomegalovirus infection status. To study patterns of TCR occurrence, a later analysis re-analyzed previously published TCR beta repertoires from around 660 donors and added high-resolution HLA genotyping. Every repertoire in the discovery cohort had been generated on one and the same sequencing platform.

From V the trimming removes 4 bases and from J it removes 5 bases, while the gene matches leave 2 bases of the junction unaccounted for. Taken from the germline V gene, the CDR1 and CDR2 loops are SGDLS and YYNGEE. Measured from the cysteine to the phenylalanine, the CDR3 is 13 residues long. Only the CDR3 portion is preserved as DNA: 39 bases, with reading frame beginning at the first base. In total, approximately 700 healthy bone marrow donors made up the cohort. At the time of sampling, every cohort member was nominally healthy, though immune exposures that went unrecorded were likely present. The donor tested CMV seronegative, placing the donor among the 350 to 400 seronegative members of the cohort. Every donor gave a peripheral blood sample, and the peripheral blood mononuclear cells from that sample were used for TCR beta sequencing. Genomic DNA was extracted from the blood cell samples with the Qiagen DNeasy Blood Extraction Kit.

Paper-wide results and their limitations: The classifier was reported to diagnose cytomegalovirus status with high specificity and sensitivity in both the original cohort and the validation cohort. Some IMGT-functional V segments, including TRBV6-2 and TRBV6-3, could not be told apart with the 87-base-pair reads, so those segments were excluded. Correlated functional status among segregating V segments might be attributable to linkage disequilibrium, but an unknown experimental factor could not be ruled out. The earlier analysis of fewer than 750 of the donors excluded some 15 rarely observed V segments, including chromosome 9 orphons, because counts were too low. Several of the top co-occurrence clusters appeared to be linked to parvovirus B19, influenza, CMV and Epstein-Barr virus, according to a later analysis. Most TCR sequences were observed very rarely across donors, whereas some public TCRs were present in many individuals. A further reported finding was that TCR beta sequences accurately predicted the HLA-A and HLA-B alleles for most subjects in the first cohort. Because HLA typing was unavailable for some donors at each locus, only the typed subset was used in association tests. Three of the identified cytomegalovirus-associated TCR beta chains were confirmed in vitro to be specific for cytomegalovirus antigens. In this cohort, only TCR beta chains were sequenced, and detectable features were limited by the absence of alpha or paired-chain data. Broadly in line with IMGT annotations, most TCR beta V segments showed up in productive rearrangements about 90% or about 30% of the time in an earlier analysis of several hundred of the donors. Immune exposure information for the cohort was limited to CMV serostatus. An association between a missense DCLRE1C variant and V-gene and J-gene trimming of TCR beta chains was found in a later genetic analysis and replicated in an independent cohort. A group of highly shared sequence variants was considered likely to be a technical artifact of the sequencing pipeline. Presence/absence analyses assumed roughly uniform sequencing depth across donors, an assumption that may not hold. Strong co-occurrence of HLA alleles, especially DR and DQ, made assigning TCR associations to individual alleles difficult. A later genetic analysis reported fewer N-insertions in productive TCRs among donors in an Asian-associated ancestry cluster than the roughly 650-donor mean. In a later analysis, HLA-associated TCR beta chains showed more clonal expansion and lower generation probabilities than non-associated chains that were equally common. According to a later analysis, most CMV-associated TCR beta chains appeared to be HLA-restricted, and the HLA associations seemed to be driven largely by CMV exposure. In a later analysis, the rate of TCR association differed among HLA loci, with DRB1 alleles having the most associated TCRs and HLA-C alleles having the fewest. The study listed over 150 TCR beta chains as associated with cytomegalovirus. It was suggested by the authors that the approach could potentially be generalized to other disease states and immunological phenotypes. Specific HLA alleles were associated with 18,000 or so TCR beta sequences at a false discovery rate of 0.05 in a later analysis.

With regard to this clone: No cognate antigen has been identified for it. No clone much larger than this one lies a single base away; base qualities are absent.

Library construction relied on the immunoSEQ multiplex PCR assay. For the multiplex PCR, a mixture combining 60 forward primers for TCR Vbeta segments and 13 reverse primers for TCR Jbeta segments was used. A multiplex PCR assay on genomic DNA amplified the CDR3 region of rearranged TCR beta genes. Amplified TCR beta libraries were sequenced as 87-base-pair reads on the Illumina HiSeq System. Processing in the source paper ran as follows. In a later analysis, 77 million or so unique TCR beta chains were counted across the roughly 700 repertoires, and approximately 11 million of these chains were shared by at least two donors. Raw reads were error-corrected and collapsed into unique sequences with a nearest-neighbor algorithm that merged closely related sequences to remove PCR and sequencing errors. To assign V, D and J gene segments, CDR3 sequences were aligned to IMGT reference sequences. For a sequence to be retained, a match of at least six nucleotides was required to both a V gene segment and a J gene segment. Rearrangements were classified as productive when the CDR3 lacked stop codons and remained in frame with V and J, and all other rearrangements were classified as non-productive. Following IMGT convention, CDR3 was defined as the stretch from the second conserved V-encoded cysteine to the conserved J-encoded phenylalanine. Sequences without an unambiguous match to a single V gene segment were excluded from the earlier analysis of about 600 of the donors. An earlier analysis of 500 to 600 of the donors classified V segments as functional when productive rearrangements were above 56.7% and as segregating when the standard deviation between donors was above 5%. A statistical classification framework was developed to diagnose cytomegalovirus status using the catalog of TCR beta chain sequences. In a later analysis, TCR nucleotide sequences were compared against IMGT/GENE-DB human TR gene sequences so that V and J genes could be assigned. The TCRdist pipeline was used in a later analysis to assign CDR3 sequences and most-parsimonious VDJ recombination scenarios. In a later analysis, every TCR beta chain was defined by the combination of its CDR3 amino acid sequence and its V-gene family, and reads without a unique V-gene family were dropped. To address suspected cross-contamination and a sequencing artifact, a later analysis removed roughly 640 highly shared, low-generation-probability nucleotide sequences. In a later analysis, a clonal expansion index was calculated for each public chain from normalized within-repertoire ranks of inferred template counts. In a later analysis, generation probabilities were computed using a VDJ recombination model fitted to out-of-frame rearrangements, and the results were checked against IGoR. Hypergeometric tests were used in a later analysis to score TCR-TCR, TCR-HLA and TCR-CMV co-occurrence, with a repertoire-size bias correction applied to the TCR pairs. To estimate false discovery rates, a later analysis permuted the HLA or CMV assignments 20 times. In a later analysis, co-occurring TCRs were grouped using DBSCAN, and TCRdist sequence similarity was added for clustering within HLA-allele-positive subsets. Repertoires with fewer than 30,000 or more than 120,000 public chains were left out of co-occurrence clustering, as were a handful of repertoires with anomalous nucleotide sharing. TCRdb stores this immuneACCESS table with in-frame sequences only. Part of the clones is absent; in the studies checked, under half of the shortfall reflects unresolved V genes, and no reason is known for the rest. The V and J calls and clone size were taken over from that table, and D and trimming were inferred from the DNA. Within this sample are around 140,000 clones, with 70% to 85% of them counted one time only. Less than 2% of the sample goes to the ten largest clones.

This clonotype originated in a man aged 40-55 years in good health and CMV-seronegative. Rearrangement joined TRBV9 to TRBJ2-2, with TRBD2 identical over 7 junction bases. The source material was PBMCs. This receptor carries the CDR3 CASSLGGTGELFF. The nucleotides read TGTGCCAGCAGCTTGGGGGGGACCGGGGAGCTGTTTTTT.